The 3 T cell receptor beta chains reported below all come from one sample, sequenced in a study of blood T cell repertoires in COVID-19. Only in-frame clones appear in the TCRdb table, and some are missing; sequencing was by immunoSEQ multiplex PCR. Found here are about 220,000 clones, 80% to 85% of them singletons; the top ten hold 4.5% to 5.5%. Sequenced: peripheral blood. These TCRs come from a woman aged 60-75 years who had recovered from COVID-19.

The chain uses TRBV27 and TRBJ1-2; 9 bases are shared with TRBD1. CDR3 size: 14 residues. The germline gives CDR1 MNHEY, CDR2 SMNVEV (reference sequence). Unmatched junction bases numbered 9, after V lost 5 bases and J lost 8 bases. DNA of the CDR3: TGTGCCAGCAGTCCGACCCGACAGGGGGAGGGCTACACCTTC. Protein product: CASSPTRQGEGYTF.

This chain connects TRBV11-2 to TRBJ1-1; D not certain. The CDR3 spans 15 residues. V was cut by 4 bases and J by 0 bases, with 12 bases left in between. Germline V CDR1 and CDR2: SGHAT, FQNNGV. CDR3 protein: CASSSYGVMNTEAFF. CDR3 coding DNA: TGTGCCAGCAGCTCCTACGGGGTCATGAACACTGAAGCTTTCTTT.

This chain uses TRBV11-2 with TRBJ2-1, with 11 bases that match TRBD2. Germline CDR1 is SGHAT and CDR2 is FQNNGV. CDR3 length: 15 residues. Unmatched junction bases numbered 3, after V lost 5 bases and J lost 3 bases. For the CDR3, the DNA is TGTGCCAGCAGCCCCGGACTAGCGGGCTACAATGAGCAGTTCTTC. Translated, it gives CASSPGLAGYNEQFF.